This TCR beta chain appears in the sequencing data of a study of control samples from healthy donors and cancer patients. The protocol was immunoSEQ multiplex PCR, while the TCRdb copy is restricted to in-frame clones and leaves out a portion. The sample lists 110,000 to 150,000 clones; more than 90% were seen once. V gave up 11 bases and J gave up 7 bases; unmatched junction bases: 11. Germline assignment: CDR1 MNHNY and CDR2 SVGAGI (reference sequence). The CDR3 spans 14 residues. This clonotype was obtained from a man aged 25 to 45 in good health. Sequencing was done on a sample of blood. The V call is TRBV6-6, the J call TRBJ2-2; 9 bases agree with TRBD1. CDR3 DNA sequence: TGTGCCGGCCGGGACAGGGCAATAGGCGGGGAGCTGTTTTTT. Translating it yields CAGRDRAIGGELFF.